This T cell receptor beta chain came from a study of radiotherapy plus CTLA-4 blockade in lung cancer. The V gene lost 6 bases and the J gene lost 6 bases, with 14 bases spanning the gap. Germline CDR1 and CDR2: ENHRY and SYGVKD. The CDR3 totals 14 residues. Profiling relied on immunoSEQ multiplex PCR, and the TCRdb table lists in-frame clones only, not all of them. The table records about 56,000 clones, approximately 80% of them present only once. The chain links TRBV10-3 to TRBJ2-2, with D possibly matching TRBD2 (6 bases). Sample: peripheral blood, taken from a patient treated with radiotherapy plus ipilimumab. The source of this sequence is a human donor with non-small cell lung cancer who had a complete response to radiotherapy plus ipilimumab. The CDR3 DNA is TGTGCCATCAGGGGGGGAGTGGTATCCGGGGAGCTGTTTTTT. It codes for CAIRGGVVSGELFF.